Each of the 31 T cell receptor beta chains below was sequenced from the same sample in a study of blood T cells in healthy people across ages. The second PCR ran roughly 6 to 12 cycles with a sample-barcoded 5' primer and J-beta primers. TCRdb fed the 5' RACE reads into MiXCR, producing one record per CDR3 protein. Of hundreds of thousands of distinct CDR3 sequences in the sample, 58% were seen once. Sequenced sample: blood. These receptors were obtained from a man aged 25 to 45 in good health.

The rearrangement uses TRBV2 and TRBJ2-7; the D gene is possibly TRBD1 (6 bases). The V gene lost 7 bases and the J gene lost 9 bases, with 22 bases spanning the gap. Germline lookup yields CDR1 SNHLY and CDR2 FYNNEI. The CDR3 is made up of 14 amino acids. CDR3 nucleotides: TGTGCCAGCATTCACAGGGATGGCTCCCTTGGGCAGTACTTC. Protein: CASIHRDGSLGQYF. The complete variable domain, with remaining parts taken from reference TRBV2 and TRBJ2-7, reads EPEVTQTPSHQVTQMGQEVILRCVPISNHLYFYWYRQILGQKVEFLVSFYNNEISEKSEIFDDQFSVERPDGSNFTLKIRSTKLEDSAMYFCASIHRDGSLGQYFGPGTRLTVT.

The V call is TRBV10-3, the J call TRBJ2-7, with D maybe TRBD1 (5 bases). Germline assignment: CDR1 ENHRY and CDR2 SYGVKD. This CDR3 is 13 amino acids long. V lost 0 bases to trimming and J lost 4 bases, with 7 bases between them. The CDR3 region is CAISESKGYEQYF. The CDR3 DNA is TGTGCCATCAGTGAGTCGAAGGGGTACGAGCAGTACTTC.

This chain uses TRBV7-9 with TRBJ2-7; 8 positions agree with TRBD1. V lost 6 bases, J lost 3 bases, and 10 bases stayed unmatched. Germline V lookup: CDR1 SEHNR, CDR2 FQNEAQ (reference sequence). The CDR3 has 15 residues. CDR3: CASSLQGGIRYEQYF. CDR3 nucleotide sequence: TGTGCCAGCAGTCTACAGGGGGGTATTCGCTACGAGCAGTACTTC.

This clonotype showed up just a few times. The J gene is TRBJ2-3, the V gene TRBV7-2; no clear D gene. The length of the CDR3 is 15 residues. V dropped 5 bases and J dropped 1 base, with 13 bases sitting between them. Germline-derived CDR1 and CDR2 are SGHTA and FQGNSA. CDR3 DNA: TGTGCCAGCAGCCGCCCCCTCGCGGGCACAGATACGCAGTATTTT. It specifies CASSRPLAGTDTQYF.

V usage is TRBV24-1 and J usage is TRBJ2-5; D is undetermined. The CDR3 has 13 residues. CDR1 is KGHDR and CDR2 is SFDVKD in the germline V gene. Between the trimmed V and J ends, which lost 1 base and 6 bases, there was a span of 8 bases. The DNA of the CDR3 is TGTGCCACCAGTGATTTCGATAGGCAGACCCAGTACTTC. This translates into CATSDFDRQTQYF.

The rearrangement links TRBV7-9 to TRBJ2-5, with D possibly matching TRBD2 (6 bases). The V gene lost 8 bases and the J gene lost 3 bases, with 13 bases spanning the gap. CDR1 is SEHNR and CDR2 is FQNEAQ in the germline V gene (reference sequence). This CDR3 is 13 amino acids long. CDR3: CASGGEVKETQYF. The DNA of the CDR3 is TGTGCCAGCGGAGGGGAGGTAAAAGAGACCCAGTACTTC.

The chain recombines TRBV4-3 with TRBJ2-1; D might be TRBD1 (6 bases). Germline assignment: CDR1 LGHNA and CDR2 YSLEER. The CDR3 contains 15 residues. Trimming stripped 4 bases from V and 8 bases from J, with 18 bases between. CDR3 sequence (DNA): TGCGCCAGCAGCCGGTCCAGGGGCCCCCGGGATGAGCAGTTCTTC. It specifies CASSRSRGPRDEQFF.

This clonotype was found a few times. This chain connects TRBV27 to TRBJ2-7; TRBD1 matches 8 bases. V lost 5 bases, J lost 3 bases, and 15 bases stayed unmatched. The CDR3 spans 17 residues. CDR1 is MNHEY, CDR2 SMNVEV, per germline (reference sequence). The CDR3 loop is CASSLTGTGFDYYEQYF. As DNA, the CDR3 is TGTGCCAGCAGTCTTACCGGGACAGGCTTTGACTACTACGAGCAGTACTTC.

The chain uses TRBV7-2 and TRBJ1-2; the D is unclear. V gave up 1 base and J gave up 1 base, with 7 bases separating them. The CDR3 consists of 14 residues. The V gene's germline CDR1 is SGHTA and CDR2 FQGNSA. The CDR3 region is CASSLEEGNYGYTF. CDR3 bases: TGTGCCAGCAGCTTAGAAGAGGGTAACTATGGCTACACCTTC.

The chain employs TRBV15 and TRBJ2-5, with D possibly TRBD2 on 6 matching bases. The CDR3 has 14 residues. The V gene's germline CDR1 is LNHNV and CDR2 YYDKDF (reference sequence). Trimming pared 0 bases from V and 4 bases from J, leaving 9 bases between. The CDR3 DNA follows: TGTGCCACCAGCAGAGACCTAGCGTCAGAGACCCAGTACTTC. The encoded protein is CATSRDLASETQYF.

This clonotype was recorded a few times. The J gene is TRBJ2-7, the V gene TRBV7-2; no firm D call. Between the trimmed V and J ends, which lost 3 bases and 6 bases, there was a span of 6 bases. In germline, CDR1 is SGHTA, CDR2 FQGNSA. The CDR3 has 11 amino acids. The CDR3 is CASSFRSEQYF. The CDR3 coding sequence is TGTGCCAGCAGCTTCAGATCCGAGCAGTACTTC.

The chain recombines TRBV20-1 with TRBJ2-5; TRBD2 aligns across 12 bases. CDR1 DFQATT and CDR2 SNEGSKA come from the germline V gene (reference sequence). V shed 2 bases, J shed 5 bases, and the junction held 15 bases outside the gene matches. The CDR3 extends over 18 amino acids. CDR3 nucleotide sequence: TGCAGTGCTAGAATGGCAGCGGCTAGCGGGGGGGCCTATGAGACCCAGTACTTC. Translated, it gives CSARMAAASGGAYETQYF.

This clonotype was seen only once. The chain uses TRBV14 and TRBJ2-7, with D unresolved. Germline V CDR1 and CDR2: SGHDN, FVKESK. Trimming removed 2 bases from V and 6 bases from J, with 14 bases in between. CDR3 size: 14 residues. CDR3 amino acids: CASSQSRQGREQYF. The CDR3 DNA reads TGTGCCAGCAGCCAATCCAGGCAAGGGCGCGAGCAGTACTTC.

This clonotype was seen ten or more times. The V call is TRBV7-2, the J call TRBJ2-1; D gene unclear. The CDR3 consists of 11 residues. Trimming shortened V by 2 bases and J by 9 bases, and 5 bases separated the two germline ends. CDR1 and CDR2 from the germline V gene are SGHTA and FQGNSA. The CDR3 bases are TGTGCCAGCAGCTTAATACGTGAGCAGTTCTTC. As protein: CASSLIREQFF.

This CDR3 is CSARDEGSDETQYF. The CDR3, as DNA: TGCAGTGCTAGAGATGAAGGTAGCGACGAGACCCAGTACTTC. This chain connects TRBV20-1 to TRBJ2-5; TRBD2 might be the D (5 bases). Trimming took off 0 bases at V and 5 bases at J, with 13 bases between the two ends. Germline assignment: CDR1 DFQATT and CDR2 SNEGSKA (reference sequence). This CDR3 is built from 14 residues.

V and J are TRBV20-1 and TRBJ2-5, with D hard to call. The CDR3 totals 14 residues. Trimming took 4 bases from V and 2 from J, leaving 14 bases between them. Germline CDR1 and CDR2: DFQATT and SNEGSKA (reference sequence). The CDR3 here is CSATAIRQQETQYF. The CDR3 DNA follows: TGCAGTGCTACCGCAATAAGACAACAAGAGACCCAGTACTTC.

The chain combines TRBV5-1 with TRBJ2-3; 10 nucleotides match TRBD2. The CDR3 is 14 amino acids. V was pared by 4 bases and J by 4 bases, with 3 bases of the junction left unmatched. Germline-derived CDR1 and CDR2 are SGHRS and YFSETQ. CDR3 nucleotide sequence: TGCGCCAGCAGCACTAGCGGGGTGTCAGATACGCAGTATTTT. Translating gives CASSTSGVSDTQYF.

The chain uses TRBV6-4 and TRBJ2-5; 7 bases are a match to TRBD2. Germline CDR1 MRHNA, CDR2 SNTAGT. This CDR3 contains 14 residues. V trimming: 3 bases; J trimming: 9 bases; junction bases outside the gene matches: 10. The CDR3 loop reads CASSEGLAAQAQYF. DNA of the CDR3: TGTGCCAGCAGTGAAGGGCTAGCGGCACAGGCCCAGTACTTC.

The J gene is TRBJ2-7, the V gene TRBV12-3 or TRBV12-4; D not certain. The CDR3 extends over 12 amino acids. Trimming pared 6 bases from V and 2 bases from J, leaving 8 bases between. The CDR3 DNA reads as TGTGCCAGCAGCATCCGTACCTACGAGCAGTACTTC. This encodes CASSIRTYEQYF.

Remarks on this clonotype: A junction end diverges from the germline sequence, so it may reflect a read error. The chain combines TRBV7-2 with TRBJ2-1, with D possibly TRBD1 on 5 matching bases. Germline V gene data show CDR1 as SGHTA and CDR2 as FQGNSA. The CDR3 extends over 15 amino acids. CDR3 sequence (DNA): TGTGCCAGCAGCTTGATGGGTGAGTCAGGGAATGAGCGGTTCTTC. It encodes CASSLMGESGNERFF. Full variable domain (rest looked up from reference TRBV7-2 and TRBJ2-1): GAGVSQSPSNKVTEKGKDVELRCDPISGHTALYWYRQSLGQGLEFLIYFQGNSAPDKSGLPSDRFSAERTGGSVSTLTIQRTQQEDSAVYLCASSLMGESGNERFFGPGTRLTVL.

V and J are TRBV12-3 or TRBV12-4 and TRBJ2-1; TRBD1 matches 7 bases. J gave up 10 bases and V 7 bases, and 13 bases lay outside the gene matches. The CDR3 totals 14 residues. CDR3 sequence: CASIIDRALREQFF. CDR3 nucleotide sequence: TGTGCCAGCATAATTGACAGGGCCCTCAGGGAGCAGTTCTTC.

The chain couples TRBV20-1 to TRBJ2-2, with D possibly TRBD1 on 5 matching bases. The germline CDR1 and CDR2 sequences are DFQATT and SNEGSKA (reference sequence). This CDR3 contains 11 residues. V was pared by 0 bases and J by 15 bases, with 11 bases between. The CDR3 is CSARDQAGLFF. CDR3 coding DNA: TGCAGTGCTAGAGATCAGGCAGGGTTGTTTTTT.

The chain couples TRBV10-2 to TRBJ2-5, with 16 bases fitting TRBD2. Germline values: CDR1 WSHSY, CDR2 SAAADI. The CDR3 spans 15 residues. J was trimmed by 5 bases and V by 6 bases; bases with no gene match: 3. The CDR3 nucleotides read TGCGCCAGCAGGGGACTAGCGGGAGGGAATGAGACCCAGTACTTC. Protein: CASRGLAGGNETQYF.

This clonotype was observed once. The chain links TRBV6-5 to TRBJ1-2; D might be TRBD1 (6 bases). Germline V lookup: CDR1 MNHEY, CDR2 SVGAGI. The V and J ends lost 2 bases and 8 bases respectively, with 12 bases between them. The CDR3 covers 13 residues. In nucleotides, the CDR3 is TGTGCCAGCAGTTACGAGAGGGGGAGCGGCTACACCTTC. It is translated as CASSYERGSGYTF.

The chain is built from TRBV7-2 and TRBJ1-4; D is undetermined. The CDR3 covers 14 residues. The ends were cut back, 10 bases at V and 3 bases at J, with 15 bases in the middle. Germline V CDR1 and CDR2: SGHTA, FQGNSA. The DNA for the CDR3 is TGTGCCAACACCCAAGGGCTAGCTAATGAAAAACTGTTTTTT. It specifies CANTQGLANEKLFF. The full variable domain, its missing parts supplied by reference TRBV7-2 and TRBJ1-4, is GAGVSQSPSNKVTEKGKDVELRCDPISGHTALYWYRQSLGQGLEFLIYFQGNSAPDKSGLPSDRFSAERTGGSVSTLTIQRTQQEDSAVYLCANTQGLANEKLFFGSGTQLSVL.

The chain carries TRBV5-1 and TRBJ2-7; a weak D match, TRBD2 (6 bases). Deletions cut 4 bases from V and 9 bases from J, with 20 bases between. Per the germline V gene, CDR1 is SGHRS and CDR2 is YFSETQ. The CDR3 has 14 residues. This chain's CDR3 is CASSQAGTGTPQYF. DNA of the CDR3: TGCGCCAGCAGCCAGGCGGGGACTGGTACGCCGCAGTACTTC.

The chain couples TRBV11-1 to TRBJ2-1; 10 bases are shared with TRBD2. After removal of 5 bases from V and 8 bases from J, the junction contained 9 bases not matched to a gene. The CDR3 runs 15 residues. In germline, CDR1 is SGHAT, CDR2 FQDESV (reference sequence). The CDR3 region has the DNA TGTGCCAGCAGCCAGCTAGCGGGGGACGGAGATGAGCAGTTCTTC. This gives the protein CASSQLAGDGDEQFF.

The V and J genes are TRBV20-1 and TRBJ2-7, with 9 bases matching TRBD1. V was clipped by 1 base and J by 2 bases; unmatched bases: 3. CDR1 is DFQATT, CDR2 SNEGSKA, per germline (reference sequence). The CDR3 runs 14 residues. CDR3 in amino acids: CSARGGQGTYEQYF. In DNA form, the CDR3 reads TGCAGTGCTAGAGGGGGACAGGGTACCTACGAGCAGTACTTC.

The rearrangement links TRBV18 to TRBJ2-5; 8 bases are a match to TRBD1. The CDR3 covers 15 residues. Germline CDR1 KGHSH, CDR2 LQKENI. The junction had 3 bases not matched to a gene; V was cut back by 0 bases and J by 3 bases. CDR3 coding DNA: TGTGCCAGCTCACCACCTACAGGGGGAAAAGAGACCCAGTACTTC. Amino acid sequence: CASSPPTGGKETQYF.

The J gene is TRBJ1-1, the V gene TRBV19; D gene unclear. V lost 5 bases and J lost 0, with 7 bases in between. Per germline, CDR1 LNHDA and CDR2 SQIVND (reference sequence). This CDR3 contains 13 residues. CDR3 region: CASSLTLNTEAFF. CDR3 nucleotides: TGTGCCAGTAGTCTAACACTGAACACTGAAGCTTTCTTT.

The J gene is TRBJ2-5, the V gene TRBV7-6, with D possibly matching TRBD2 (5 bases). Trimming cost V 2 bases and J 3 bases, with 13 bases left between them. Germline CDR1 reads SGHVS; CDR2 reads FNYEAQ. The CDR3 loop spans 15 amino acids. The CDR3: CASSLNLALKETQYF. CDR3 bases: TGTGCCAGCAGCTTAAACCTAGCCCTGAAAGAGACCCAGTACTTC.